The 29 T cell receptor beta chains below all came from one sample that was sequenced in a study of T cell repertoires in cytomegalovirus infection. TCRdb reanalysed the reads using MiXCR and keeps one entry per CDR3 protein. The repertoire holds roughly 720,000 distinct CDR3 sequences, with less than 40% as singletons. The specimen was PBMCs. These TCRs come from a human donor in good health (CMV status not recorded). Some clones in this sample may be carry-over from other donors' samples.

The V and J genes are TRBV2 and TRBJ1-5; D is unresolved. The V and J ends lost 7 bases and 5 bases respectively, with 9 bases between them. The CDR3 sequence is 12 residues long. Germline V lookup: CDR1 SNHLY, CDR2 FYNNEI. This CDR3 is CASNGEDQPQHF. For the CDR3, the DNA is TGTGCCAGCAACGGCGAAGATCAGCCCCAGCATTTT. Looking up the rest from reference TRBV2 and TRBJ1-5 gives the full variable domain: EPEVTQTPSHQVTQMGQEVILRCVPISNHLYFYWYRQILGQKVEFLVSFYNNEISEKSEIFDDQFSVERPDGSNFTLKIRSTKLEDSAMYFCASNGEDQPQHFGDGTRLSIL.

This clonotype was detected only a few times. The chain carries TRBV6-2 or TRBV6-3 and TRBJ1-5; 10 bases agree with TRBD1. Unmatched junction bases numbered 6, after V lost 1 base and J lost 6 bases. CDR3 size: 16 residues. The germline V gene encodes CDR1 MNHEY and CDR2 SVGEGT. For the CDR3, the DNA is TGTGCCAGCAGTTACTTCGGGACAGGGGTCGGTCAGCCCCAGCATTTT. Translated: CASSYFGTGVGQPQHF.

This clonotype was seen a few times. This sequence joins TRBV27 and TRBJ2-2, with D perhaps matching TRBD1 (5 bases). The CDR3 sequence is 16 residues long. Germline lookup yields CDR1 MNHEY and CDR2 SMNVEV (reference sequence). The V end lost 3 bases, the J end lost 5 bases, and 16 bases lay between the germline ends. Here the CDR3 DNA reads TGTGCCAGCAGTTTGCTGCAGGGCAGCGTGACCGGGGAGCTGTTTTTT. Its translation: CASSLLQGSVTGELFF.

This chain uses TRBV18 with TRBJ1-2; no definite D call. The CDR3 extends over 13 amino acids. Germline CDR1 reads KGHSH; CDR2 reads LQKENI. The V and J ends lost 4 bases and 4 bases respectively, with 10 bases between them. CDR3 amino acids: CASSRSQFYGYTF. The CDR3 DNA reads as TGTGCCAGCTCACGGAGCCAATTCTATGGCTACACCTTC. The variable domain in full, completed from reference TRBV18 and TRBJ1-2, reads NAGVMQNPRHLVRRRGQEARLRCSPMKGHSHVYWYRQLPEEGLKFMVYLQKENIIDESGMPKERFSAEFPKEGPSILRIQQVVRGDSAAYFCASSRSQFYGYTFGSGTRLTVV.

This clonotype was seen at least ten times. The chain couples TRBV2 to TRBJ1-5; no reliable D call. V was clipped by 0 bases and J by 2 bases, with 5 bases between them. Germline loops: CDR1 SNHLY, CDR2 FYNNEI. This CDR3 spans 14 amino acids. CDR3 amino acids: CASSEAVGNQPQHF. Here the CDR3 DNA reads TGTGCCAGCAGTGAAGCGGTTGGCAATCAGCCCCAGCATTTT.

This clonotype was seen at least ten times. The gene calls are TRBV7-9 and TRBJ2-3, with 13 positions matching TRBD2. This CDR3 region has 16 residues. The J segment lost 6 bases and the V segment lost 4 bases, leaving 7 bases of the junction unmatched. Germline loops: CDR1 SEHNR, CDR2 FQNEAQ (reference sequence). CDR3: CASSSGTSGISDTQYF. CDR3 coding DNA: TGTGCCAGCAGCTCAGGGACTAGCGGGATATCGGATACGCAGTATTTT.

This clonotype was counted only a few times. V usage is TRBV20-1 and J usage is TRBJ1-5, with no clear D. The germline V and J ends were trimmed by 3 bases and 3 bases, with 9 bases remaining between them. This CDR3 region has 13 residues. Germline V gene lookup returns CDR1 DFQATT and CDR2 SNEGSKA (reference sequence). The CDR3 DNA sequence: TGCAGTGCTAGTTGGGGAGTCAATCAGCCCCAGCATTTT. Protein product: CSASWGVNQPQHF.

The J gene is TRBJ2-2, the V gene TRBV20-1; D is ambiguous. The CDR3 contains 14 residues. The V end lost 3 bases, the J end lost 4 bases, and 12 bases lay between the germline ends. Germline values: CDR1 DFQATT, CDR2 SNEGSKA (reference sequence). The CDR3 sequence: CSARPRTATGELFF. The CDR3, as DNA: TGCAGTGCTAGGCCTAGGACGGCCACCGGGGAGCTGTTTTTT.

This chain uses TRBV20-1 with TRBJ2-1, with D possibly TRBD1 on 6 matching bases. Germline CDR1 and CDR2: DFQATT and SNEGSKA (reference sequence). The germline V and J ends were trimmed by 6 bases and 4 bases, with 13 bases remaining between them. The CDR3 covers 13 residues. CDR3 region: CSAQGHIYNEQFF. The DNA of the CDR3 is TGCAGTGCCCAGGGACATATTTACAATGAGCAGTTCTTC.

CDR3 in DNA: TGTGCCACCAGTTTTACTGACACCGGGGAGCTGTTTTTT. This codes for CATSFTDTGELFF. The rearrangement links TRBV24-1 to TRBJ2-2; D gene unclear. Germline CDR1 is KGHDR and CDR2 is SFDVKD. The CDR3 consists of 13 residues. The V and J ends lost 6 bases and 3 bases respectively, with 7 bases between them.

In regard to this clonotype: Germline and junction disagree at one end, which may indicate a read error. The chain links TRBV7-6 to TRBJ1-1, with D unresolved. The CDR3 has 13 residues. The germline V gene has CDR1 SGHVS and CDR2 FNYEAQ. CDR3 DNA sequence: TGTACCAGCAGCCTCACAGTGAACACTGAAGCTTTCTTT. Its protein is CTSSLTVNTEAFF.

To note about this clonotype: The junction shows a germline mismatch at one end, possibly a read error. This rearrangement joins TRBV6-2 or TRBV6-3 to TRBJ2-1; D unclear. This CDR3 is 12 amino acids long. The germline V gene has CDR1 MNHEY and CDR2 SVGEGT. Here the CDR3 reads CASTYPVNEHFF. Written as DNA, the CDR3 is TGTGCCAGCACCTACCCAGTCAATGAGCATTTCTTC.

This clonotype has ten or more counts. V is TRBV7-9 and J is TRBJ2-5; 8 nucleotides agree with TRBD1. Germline-derived CDR1 and CDR2 are SEHNR and FQNEAQ (reference sequence). V was clipped by 5 bases and J by 0 bases; unmatched bases: 5. This CDR3 region has 15 residues. The CDR3 here is CASSPPDRDQETQYF. The DNA of the CDR3 is TGTGCCAGCAGCCCCCCGGACAGGGACCAAGAGACCCAGTACTTC.

V is TRBV6-1 and J is TRBJ2-1, with 9 bases that match TRBD2. The V gene's germline CDR1 is MNHNS and CDR2 SASEGT. This CDR3 has 18 amino acids. Trimming at V came to 3 bases and at J to 0 bases, leaving 9 bases not matched to a gene. The CDR3 DNA is TGTGCCAGCAGTGACTCCCTTAAGACTAGCGGCTCCTACAATGAGCAGTTCTTC. Amino acids: CASSDSLKTSGSYNEQFF.

Turning to this clonotype: One junction end does not reproduce the germline sequence, and a read error may be involved. V gene TRBV19 combines with J gene TRBJ2-2, with D possibly being TRBD1 (5 bases). The CDR3 extends over 15 amino acids. Germline values: CDR1 LNHDA, CDR2 SQIVND (reference sequence). CDR3 protein: CASSVDSFTTGELFF. Here the CDR3 DNA reads TGTGCCAGTAGTGTAGACAGCTTTACCACCGGGGAGCTGTTTTTT.

About this clonotype itself: This may stem from a read error, because a much larger clone lies one nucleotide away. This chain connects TRBV7-6 to TRBJ1-5, with 7 bases fitting TRBD1. Trimming cost V 1 base and J 2 bases; bases outside gene matches: 2. The CDR3 loop spans 15 amino acids. Germline loops: CDR1 SGHVS, CDR2 FNYEAQ. The CDR3 region has the DNA TGTGCCAGCAGCTTAGAGGGGGCAGGCAATCAGCCCCAGCATTTT. Amino acids: CASSLEGAGNQPQHF.

This clonotype was seen ten or more times. The V and J genes are TRBV6-1 and TRBJ1-6; possibly TRBD1 for D (6 bases). The V gene's germline CDR1 is MNHNS and CDR2 SASEGT. The CDR3 extends over 15 amino acids. Trimming took 4 bases from V and 7 from J, leaving 14 bases between them. CDR3 amino acids: CASSAGALSNSPLHF. The CDR3 DNA reads as TGTGCCAGCAGTGCAGGGGCCCTTTCCAATTCACCCCTCCACTTT.

This clonotype was observed a few times. The chain links TRBV20-1 to TRBJ2-7, with 8 positions matching TRBD1. The CDR3 has 16 residues. CDR1 is DFQATT and CDR2 is SNEGSKA in the germline V gene (reference sequence). J lost 1 base, V lost 6 bases, and 14 bases had no gene match. In DNA form, the CDR3 reads TGCAGTGCCCAGGGGGCCGGTACGATTAATTCCTACGAGCAGTACTTC. This codes for CSAQGAGTINSYEQYF.

A few counts support this clonotype. The V call is TRBV29-1, the J call TRBJ1-3; tentatively, D is TRBD1 (5 bases). Germline V gives CDR1 SQVTM, CDR2 ANQGSEA. Trimming shortened V by 5 bases and J by 4 bases, and 21 bases separated the two germline ends. The CDR3 runs 16 residues. The CDR3 nucleotides are TGCAGCGTTCCACTATCAGTAGGGGAATACGGAAACACCATATATTTT. Its translation is CSVPLSVGEYGNTIYF.

The chain uses TRBV5-5 and TRBJ2-1, with TRBD2 matching 7 bases. The V gene's germline CDR1 is SGHKS and CDR2 YYEKEE (reference sequence). Trimming took 4 bases from V and 8 from J; bases not matched to a gene: 12. The CDR3 length is 15 residues. CDR3 DNA: TGTGCCAGCAGCCCTGCCCCAGCGGGAAAGTATGAGCAGTTCTTC. Amino acids: CASSPAPAGKYEQFF. Full variable domain (remainder filled in from reference TRBV5-5 and TRBJ2-1): DAGVTQSPTHLIKTRGQQVTLRCSPISGHKSVSWYQQVLGQGPQFIFQYYEKEERGRGNFPDRFSARQFPNYSSELNVNALLLGDSALYLCASSPAPAGKYEQFFGPGTRLTVL.

The chain carries TRBV27 and TRBJ2-5; no definite D call. CDR3 length: 13 residues. The germline V gene encodes CDR1 MNHEY and CDR2 SMNVEV (reference sequence). V dropped 7 bases and J dropped 2 bases, with 11 bases sitting between them. CDR3 in amino acids: CASMGTDQETQYF. The CDR3 nucleotides are TGTGCCAGCATGGGTACAGATCAAGAGACCCAGTACTTC.

This chain uses TRBV20-1 with TRBJ2-7; the D gene could be TRBD1 or TRBD2 (5 bases each). V was trimmed by 0 bases and J by 2 bases, leaving 14 bases between them. CDR1 is DFQATT and CDR2 is SNEGSKA in the germline V gene (reference sequence). CDR3 length equals 15 residues. The CDR3 DNA is TGCAGTGCTAGAGATGTCCCGGGACCACCCTACGAGCAGTACTTC. Its translation: CSARDVPGPPYEQYF.

J is TRBJ2-7 and V is TRBV28; 7 positions match TRBD1. Germline V gene lookup returns CDR1 MDHEN and CDR2 SYDVKM. This CDR3 has 14 amino acids. V was clipped by 5 bases and J by 4 bases; unmatched bases: 8. The chain's CDR3 is CASSEGALGYEQYF. The CDR3 nucleotides read TGTGCCAGCAGTGAGGGGGCGCTGGGGTACGAGCAGTACTTC. Supplemented by reference TRBV28 and TRBJ2-7, the full variable domain reads DVKVTQSSRYLVKRTGEKVFLECVQDMDHENMFWYRQDPGLGLRLIYFSYDVKMKEKGDIPEGYSVSREKKERFSLILESASTNQTSMYLCASSEGALGYEQYFGPGTRLTVT.

The CDR3 DNA sequence: TGTGCCAGCAGCCATATCACCAGGGGTAACTATGGCTACACCTTC. Translating gives CASSHITRGNYGYTF. The chain couples TRBV14 to TRBJ1-2; a possible D gene is TRBD1 (6 bases). Germline V gene data show CDR1 as SGHDN and CDR2 as FVKESK. V lost 3 bases and J lost 1, with 12 bases in between. The CDR3 runs to 15 residues.

With respect to this clonotype: The junction differs from germline at one of its ends, possibly a read error. The chain links TRBV6-8 to TRBJ1-2, with D hard to call. The CDR3 runs to 14 residues. Per the germline V gene, CDR1 is MNHGY and CDR2 is SAAAGT. CDR3 region: CASSYKAGFDGCTF. The CDR3 DNA follows: TGTGCCAGCAGTTATAAGGCGGGTTTTGATGGCTGCACCTTC.

In this sample, this clonotype turned up a few times. The chain carries TRBV19 and TRBJ2-7, with D maybe TRBD2 (5 bases). Germline assignment: CDR1 LNHDA and CDR2 SQIVND (reference sequence). The CDR3 totals 13 residues. The V gene lost 7 bases and the J gene lost 2 bases, with 12 bases spanning the gap. CDR3 coding DNA: TGTGCCAGTATAGACCCTAGCACCTACGAGCAGTACTTC. Protein: CASIDPSTYEQYF.

The J gene is TRBJ1-2, the V gene TRBV7-2; 7 bases fit TRBD1. The CDR3 length is 13 residues. V was pared by 5 bases and J by 8 bases, with 8 bases of the junction left unmatched. The germline gives CDR1 SGHTA, CDR2 FQGNSA. In DNA, the CDR3 is TGTGCCAGCAGCGTAGACAGGGTTGGCGGCTACACCTTC. Translated: CASSVDRVGGYTF.

CDR3 in DNA: TGTGCCAGCAGCTCCCCCTTCGACGGATCCTCAGATACGCAGTATTTT. Protein sequence: CASSSPFDGSSDTQYF. V and J are TRBV7-6 and TRBJ2-3; D is ambiguous. V was shortened by 4 bases and J by 4 bases, with 18 bases between the two germline ends. Germline V gene lookup returns CDR1 SGHVS and CDR2 FNYEAQ. The CDR3 has 16 residues. The full variable domain, its missing parts supplied by reference TRBV7-6 and TRBJ2-3, is GAGVSQSPRYKVTKRGQDVALRCDPISGHVSLYWYRQALGQGPEFLTYFNYEAQQDKSGLPNDRFSAERPEGSISTLTIQRTEQRDSAMYRCASSSPFDGSSDTQYFGPGTRLTVL.

This clonotype was counted many times. The rearrangement links TRBV7-8 to TRBJ2-7; the match to TRBD1 covers 8 bases. In germline, CDR1 is SGHVS, CDR2 FQNEAQ. V dropped 2 bases and J dropped 2; count of bases not matched to a gene: 5. The CDR3 contains 15 residues. Here the CDR3 reads CASSLRQGTPYEQYF. The CDR3 region has the DNA TGTGCCAGCAGCTTAAGACAGGGGACACCCTACGAGCAGTACTTC.